This is a list of T cell receptor beta chains from one sample in a study of blood T cells in healthy people across ages. TCRdb reprocessed the 5' RACE reads with MiXCR, giving one entry per CDR3 protein. Among 800,000 to 950,000 distinct CDR3 sequences listed, 40% to 60% were seen once. The sample was blood. All receptors derive from a man in his thirties or forties in good health. Each CDR3 is given with its conserved first and last residue. D genes are given only for firm matches. Size is stated for part of the rows, as once, few or many counts, or as a class when the clone is expanded.

clone_size j_call d_call v_call cdr3_nt cdr3_aa
- TRBJ1-6 TRBD1 TRBV13 TGTGCCAGCAGCTCGGACAGGGGCTTGGCACCCCTCCACTTT CASSSDRGLAPLHF
few TRBJ1-4 - TRBV20-1 TGCAGTGCTCCCCAAGGGGGGGAAAAACTGTTTTTT CSAPQGGEKLFF
few TRBJ1-5 - TRBV7-2 TGTGCCAGCAGCTTAGAACAGGGCGGTCAGCCCCAGCATTTT CASSLEQGGQPQHF
many TRBJ2-5 - TRBV29-1 TGCAGCGTTGGTTTGACTGGGAAGACCCAGTACTTC CSVGLTGKTQYF
- TRBJ1-1 - TRBV29-1 TGCAGCGTTGGAACCGGGACCGGATCCACTGAAGCTTTCTTT CSVGTGTGSTEAFF
- TRBJ1-4 TRBD1 TRBV4-3 TGCGCCAGCAGCCGGCAGGGGGGGACTAATGAAAAACTGTTTTTT CASSRQGGTNEKLFF
few TRBJ2-7 TRBD1 TRBV28 TGTGCCAGCACCTTAGGACAGGGACGGTACGAGCAGTACTTC CASTLGQGRYEQYF
- TRBJ2-5 - TRBV9 TGTGCCAGCTGCCCTACCGGGACCCGGTACTTC CASCPTGTRYF
- TRBJ2-1 - TRBV3-1 TGTGCCAGCAGCCATCCTGCCTCCTTAGGAGGCAATGAGCAGTTCTTC CASSHPASLGGNEQFF
- TRBJ2-1 - TRBV7-9 TGTGCCAGCAGCTCCGTCCTTGCCGGGTCCTACAATGAGCAGTTCTTC CASSSVLAGSYNEQFF
few TRBJ1-2 - TRBV10-3 TGTGCCATCACTTCTGCGGCCCTGGATAACTATGGCTACACCTTC CAITSAALDNYGYTF
- TRBJ1-2 - TRBV20-1 TGCAGTGCTACGGGAATAGGGCAGGGGTATGGCTACACCTTC CSATGIGQGYGYTF
- TRBJ2-3 TRBD1 TRBV6-1 TGTGCCAGCAGTGAACAATTGGGGACAGGACTCACAGATACGCAGTATTTT CASSEQLGTGLTDTQYF
many TRBJ2-7 TRBD1 TRBV4-2 TGTGCCAGCAGCCCAACGGACAGGGGGCTATACGAGCAGTACTTC CASSPTDRGLYEQYF
few TRBJ1-2 - TRBV20-1 TGCAGTGCTAGAGGGGGCGCGTTGTATGGCTACACCTTC CSARGGALYGYTF
few TRBJ2-1 TRBD1 TRBV20-1 TGCAGTGCTAGAGAGGAACAGGGGTACAATGAGCAGTTCTTC CSAREEQGYNEQFF
large TRBJ2-1 TRBD2 TRBV6-6 TGTGCCAGCAGTGGGGGACTAGTCCCCGACAATGAGCAGTTCTTC CASSGGLVPDNEQFF
few TRBJ2-7 - TRBV27 TGTGCCAGCAGTTTACTAGTGGGGGGCTACGAGCAGTACTTC CASSLLVGGYEQYF
- TRBJ2-6 TRBD1 TRBV20-1 TGCAGTGCTAGAGATTTAAGGGGGCGGGCTGGGGCCAACGTCCTGACTTTC CSARDLRGRAGANVLTF
- TRBJ2-2 - TRBV27 TGTGCCAGCAGTCCCTTCAGGAACACCGGGGAGCTGTTTTTT CASSPFRNTGELFF
- TRBJ2-1 - TRBV6-5 TGTGCCAGCACCGTACAGGCCGGTGGCGATGAGCAGTTCTTC CASTVQAGGDEQFF
once TRBJ1-5 - TRBV12-3/TRBV12-4 TGTGCCAGCAGCGCGATGAATAGCAATCAGCCCCAGCATTTT CASSAMNSNQPQHF
- TRBJ2-7 TRBD1 TRBV20-1 TGCAGGGGAGACAGGGGAACCTCCTACGAGCAGTACTTC CRGDRGTSYEQYF
few TRBJ2-1 - TRBV11-2 TGTGCCAGCAGCTTAGAACTAGCCCGTAATGAGCAGTTCTTC CASSLELARNEQFF
few TRBJ1-4 TRBD1 TRBV5-1 TGCGCCAGCAGCTTGGGGACAGGGGGCGAGTCTAATGAAAAACTGTTTTTT CASSLGTGGESNEKLFF
- TRBJ2-3 TRBD2 TRBV4-2 TGTGCCAGCAGCCAAGAGCCTCTAGCGGGGGGGCGAGGCACAGATACGCAGTATTTT CASSQEPLAGGRGTDTQYF
- TRBJ1-2 - TRBV3-1 TGTGCCAGCAGCGCCCTACAGGGACCGAACTATGGCTACACCTTC CASSALQGPNYGYTF
once TRBJ1-1 - TRBV3-1 TGTGCCAGCACAAAGTCGGCTTTCCAAAACACTGAAGCTTTCTTT CASTKSAFQNTEAFF